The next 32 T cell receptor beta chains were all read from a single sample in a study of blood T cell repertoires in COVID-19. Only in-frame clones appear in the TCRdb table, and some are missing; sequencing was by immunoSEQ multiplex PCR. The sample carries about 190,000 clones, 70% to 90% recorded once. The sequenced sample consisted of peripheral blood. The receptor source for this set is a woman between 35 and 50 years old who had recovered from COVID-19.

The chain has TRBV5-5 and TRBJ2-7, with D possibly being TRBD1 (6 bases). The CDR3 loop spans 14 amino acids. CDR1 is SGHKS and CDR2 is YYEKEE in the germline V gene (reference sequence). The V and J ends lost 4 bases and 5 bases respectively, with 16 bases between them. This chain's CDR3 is CASSPMGHVDEQYF. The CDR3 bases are TGTGCCAGCAGCCCGATGGGACACGTCGACGAGCAGTACTTC. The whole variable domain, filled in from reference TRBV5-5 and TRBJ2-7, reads DAGVTQSPTHLIKTRGQQVTLRCSPISGHKSVSWYQQVLGQGPQFIFQYYEKEERGRGNFPDRFSARQFPNYSSELNVNALLLGDSALYLCASSPMGHVDEQYFGPGTRLTVT.

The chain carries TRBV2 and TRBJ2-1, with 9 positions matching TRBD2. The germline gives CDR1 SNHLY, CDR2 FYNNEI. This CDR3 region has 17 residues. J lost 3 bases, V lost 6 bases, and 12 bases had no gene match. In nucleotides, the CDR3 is TGTGCCAGCAGGGGGATGATTGCGGGAGGGTACTACAATGAGCAGTTCTTC. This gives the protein CASRGMIAGGYYNEQFF.

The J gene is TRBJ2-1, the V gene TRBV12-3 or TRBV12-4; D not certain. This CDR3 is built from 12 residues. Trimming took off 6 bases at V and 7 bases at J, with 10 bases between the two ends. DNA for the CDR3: TGTGCCAGCAGGCTTACGCGAAATGAGCAGTTCTTC. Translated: CASRLTRNEQFF.

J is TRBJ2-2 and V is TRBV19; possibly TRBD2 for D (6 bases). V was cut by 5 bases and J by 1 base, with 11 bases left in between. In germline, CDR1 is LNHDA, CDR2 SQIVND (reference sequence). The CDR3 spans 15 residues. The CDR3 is CASSPLALNTGELFF. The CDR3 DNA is TGTGCCAGTAGTCCTCTAGCGTTGAACACCGGGGAGCTGTTTTTT.

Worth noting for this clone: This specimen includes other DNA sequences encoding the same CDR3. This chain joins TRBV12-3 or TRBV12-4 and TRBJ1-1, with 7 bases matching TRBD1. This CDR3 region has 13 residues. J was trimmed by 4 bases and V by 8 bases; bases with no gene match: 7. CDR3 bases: TGTGCCAGCGGTACAGGGGAAGGCACTGAAGCTTTCTTT. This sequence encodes CASGTGEGTEAFF.

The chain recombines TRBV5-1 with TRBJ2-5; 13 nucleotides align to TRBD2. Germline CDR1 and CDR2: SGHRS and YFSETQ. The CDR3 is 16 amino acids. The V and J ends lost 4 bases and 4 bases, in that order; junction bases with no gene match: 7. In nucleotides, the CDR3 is TGCGCCAGCAGCCCAGGACTAGCGGGAGTAGGAGAGACCCAGTACTTC. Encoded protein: CASSPGLAGVGETQYF. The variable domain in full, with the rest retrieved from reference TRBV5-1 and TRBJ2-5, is KAGVTQTPRYLIKTRGQQVTLSCSPISGHRSVSWYQQTPGQGLQFLFEYFSETQRNKGNFPGRFSGRQFSNSRSEMNVSTLELGDSALYLCASSPGLAGVGETQYFGPGTRLLVL.

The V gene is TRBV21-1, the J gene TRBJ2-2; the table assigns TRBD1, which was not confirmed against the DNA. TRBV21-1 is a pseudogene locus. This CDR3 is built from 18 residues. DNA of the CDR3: TGTGCCAGCAGCAAAGCGGTGCCGGACAGGGTAGCCACCGGGGAGCTGTTTTTT. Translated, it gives CASSKAVPDRVATGELFF.

DNA of the CDR3: TGTGCCAGCAGGGACAGGGCCTACGAGCAGTACTTC. Translating it yields CASRDRAYEQYF. This chain connects TRBV6-5 to TRBJ2-7; 8 bases fit TRBD1. J was trimmed by 2 bases and V by 6 bases; bases with no gene match: 0. The CDR3 extends over 12 amino acids. Per germline, CDR1 MNHEY and CDR2 SVGAGI.

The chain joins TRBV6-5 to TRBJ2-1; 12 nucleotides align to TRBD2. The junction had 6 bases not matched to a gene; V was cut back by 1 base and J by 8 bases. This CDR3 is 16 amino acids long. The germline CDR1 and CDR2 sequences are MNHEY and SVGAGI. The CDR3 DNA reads TGTGCCAGCAGTTACTATGGGACTAGCGGGTACGATGAGCAGTTCTTC. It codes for CASSYYGTSGYDEQFF.

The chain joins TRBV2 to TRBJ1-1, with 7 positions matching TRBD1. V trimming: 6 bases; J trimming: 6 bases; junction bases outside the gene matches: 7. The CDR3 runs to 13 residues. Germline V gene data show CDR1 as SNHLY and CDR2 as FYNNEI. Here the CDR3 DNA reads TGTGCCAGCAGGACAGGGACCATCCCTGAAGCTTTCTTT. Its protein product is CASRTGTIPEAFF. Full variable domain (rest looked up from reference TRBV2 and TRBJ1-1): EPEVTQTPSHQVTQMGQEVILRCVPISNHLYFYWYRQILGQKVEFLVSFYNNEISEKSEIFDDQFSVERPDGSNFTLKIRSTKLEDSAMYFCASRTGTIPEAFFGQGTRLTVV.

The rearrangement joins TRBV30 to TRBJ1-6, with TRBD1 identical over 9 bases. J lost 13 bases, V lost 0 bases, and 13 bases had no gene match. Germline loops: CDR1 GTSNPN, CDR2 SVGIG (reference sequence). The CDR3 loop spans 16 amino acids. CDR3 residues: CAWSVNFGTGFDPLHF. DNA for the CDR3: TGTGCCTGGAGTGTAAATTTCGGGACAGGGTTTGACCCCCTCCACTTT. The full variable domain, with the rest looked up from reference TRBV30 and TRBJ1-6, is SQTIHQWPATLVQPVGSPLSLECTVEGTSNPNLYWYRQAAGRGLQLLFYSVGIGQISSEVPQNLSASRPQDRQFILSSKKLLLSDSGFYLCAWSVNFGTGFDPLHFGNGTRLTVT.

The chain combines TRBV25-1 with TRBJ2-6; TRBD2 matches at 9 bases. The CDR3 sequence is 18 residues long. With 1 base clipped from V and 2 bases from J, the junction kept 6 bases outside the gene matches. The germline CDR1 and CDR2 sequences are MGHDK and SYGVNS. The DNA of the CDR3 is TGTGCCAGCAGTGAATTGGCTAGCGGGGCGGCTGGGGCCAACGTCCTGACTTTC. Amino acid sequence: CASSELASGAAGANVLTF.

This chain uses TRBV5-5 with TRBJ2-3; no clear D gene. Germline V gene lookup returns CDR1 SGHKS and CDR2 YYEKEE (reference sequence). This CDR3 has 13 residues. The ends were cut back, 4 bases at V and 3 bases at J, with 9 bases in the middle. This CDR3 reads CASSLSKTDTQYF. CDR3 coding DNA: TGTGCCAGCAGCCTATCTAAGACAGATACGCAGTATTTT.

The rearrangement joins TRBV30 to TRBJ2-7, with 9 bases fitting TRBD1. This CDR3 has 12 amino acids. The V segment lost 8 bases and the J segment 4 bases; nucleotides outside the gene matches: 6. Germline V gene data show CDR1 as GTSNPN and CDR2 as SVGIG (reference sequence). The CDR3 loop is CAGDRVEYEQYF. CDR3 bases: TGTGCCGGGGACAGGGTAGAATACGAGCAGTACTTC.

The CDR3 bases are TGCGCCAGCAGCTTTGCGACAGGGGGCCAAGAGACCCAGTACTTC. Translated, it gives CASSFATGGQETQYF. The chain links TRBV5-1 to TRBJ2-5; TRBD1 agrees at 9 bases. Germline-derived CDR1 and CDR2 are SGHRS and YFSETQ. The CDR3 covers 15 residues. The trim removed 2 bases at V and 1 base at J, leaving 3 bases unmatched.

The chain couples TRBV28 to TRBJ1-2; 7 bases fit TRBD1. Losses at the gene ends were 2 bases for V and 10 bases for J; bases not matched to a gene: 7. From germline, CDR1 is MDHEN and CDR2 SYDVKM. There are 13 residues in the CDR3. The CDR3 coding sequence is TGTGCCAGCAGTTTAACAGGGGAAATTCCCTACACCTTC. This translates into CASSLTGEIPYTF.

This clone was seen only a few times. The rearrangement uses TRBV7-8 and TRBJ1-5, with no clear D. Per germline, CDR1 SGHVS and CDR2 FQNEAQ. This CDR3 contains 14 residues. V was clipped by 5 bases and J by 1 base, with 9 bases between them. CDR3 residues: CASSQHLSNQPQHF. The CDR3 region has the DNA TGTGCCAGCAGCCAGCACCTAAGCAATCAGCCCCAGCATTTT.

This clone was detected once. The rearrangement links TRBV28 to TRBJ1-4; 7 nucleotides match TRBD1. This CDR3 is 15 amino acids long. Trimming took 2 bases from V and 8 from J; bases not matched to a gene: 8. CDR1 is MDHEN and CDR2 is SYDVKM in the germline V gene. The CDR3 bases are TGTGCCAGCAGTTTACCGACAGGGACTGGCGAAAAACTGTTTTTT. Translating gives CASSLPTGTGEKLFF.

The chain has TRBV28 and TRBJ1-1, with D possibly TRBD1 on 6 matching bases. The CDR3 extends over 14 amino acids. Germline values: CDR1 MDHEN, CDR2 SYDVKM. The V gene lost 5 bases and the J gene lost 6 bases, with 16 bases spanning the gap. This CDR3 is CASSPRGGLAEAFF. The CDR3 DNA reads TGTGCCAGCAGTCCCCGGGGGGGGCTCGCTGAAGCTTTCTTT.

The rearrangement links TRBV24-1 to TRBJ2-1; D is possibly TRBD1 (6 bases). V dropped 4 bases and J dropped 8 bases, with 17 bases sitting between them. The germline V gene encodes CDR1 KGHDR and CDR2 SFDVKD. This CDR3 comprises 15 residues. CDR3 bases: TGTGCCACCAGTGAAGGACAGAAACTAAGGGATGAGCAGTTCTTC. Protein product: CATSEGQKLRDEQFF.

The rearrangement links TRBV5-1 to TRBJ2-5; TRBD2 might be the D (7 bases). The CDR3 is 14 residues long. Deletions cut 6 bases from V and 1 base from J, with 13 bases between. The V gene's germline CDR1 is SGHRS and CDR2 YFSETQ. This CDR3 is CASNRGATQETQYF. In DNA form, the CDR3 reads TGCGCCAGCAACCGGGGGGCAACCCAAGAGACCCAGTACTTC.

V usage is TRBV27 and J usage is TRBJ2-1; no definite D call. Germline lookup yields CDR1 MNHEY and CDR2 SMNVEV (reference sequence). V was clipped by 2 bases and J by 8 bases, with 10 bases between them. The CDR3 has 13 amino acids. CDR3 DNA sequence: TGTGCCAGCAGTTTAAATAGTTTCTATGAGCAGTTCTTC. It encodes CASSLNSFYEQFF.

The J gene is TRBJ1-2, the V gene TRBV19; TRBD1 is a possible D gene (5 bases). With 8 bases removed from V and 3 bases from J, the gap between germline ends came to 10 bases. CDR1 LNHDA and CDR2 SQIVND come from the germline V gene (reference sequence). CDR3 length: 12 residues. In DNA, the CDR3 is TGTGCCAGTGCCGGGGGTTACTATGGCTACACCTTC. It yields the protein CASAGGYYGYTF.

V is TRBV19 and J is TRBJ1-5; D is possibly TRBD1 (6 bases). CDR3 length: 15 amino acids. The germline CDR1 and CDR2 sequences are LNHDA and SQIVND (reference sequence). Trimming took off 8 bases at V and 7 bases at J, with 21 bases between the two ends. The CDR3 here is CASLSGRGYGQPQHF. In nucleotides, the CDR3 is TGTGCCAGTCTCTCGGGGAGGGGGTATGGACAGCCCCAGCATTTT.

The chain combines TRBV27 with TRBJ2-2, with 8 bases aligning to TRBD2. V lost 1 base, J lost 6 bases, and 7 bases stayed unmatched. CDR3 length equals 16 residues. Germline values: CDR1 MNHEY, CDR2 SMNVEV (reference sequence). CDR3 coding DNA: TGTGCCAGCAGTTTATTCGTTAGCGGGATGGCCGGGGAGCTGTTTTTT. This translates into CASSLFVSGMAGELFF.

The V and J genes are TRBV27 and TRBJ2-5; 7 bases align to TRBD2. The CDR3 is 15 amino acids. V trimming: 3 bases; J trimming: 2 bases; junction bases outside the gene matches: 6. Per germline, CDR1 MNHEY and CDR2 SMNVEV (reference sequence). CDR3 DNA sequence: TGTGCCAGCAGTTTGCGGGGGAGATTTCAAGAGACCCAGTACTTC. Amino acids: CASSLRGRFQETQYF.

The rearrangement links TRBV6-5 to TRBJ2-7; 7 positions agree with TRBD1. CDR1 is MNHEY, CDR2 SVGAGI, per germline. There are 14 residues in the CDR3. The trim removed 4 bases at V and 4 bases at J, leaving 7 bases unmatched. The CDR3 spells CASSFRDSRYEQYF. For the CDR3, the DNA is TGTGCCAGCAGTTTCCGGGACAGCCGGTACGAGCAGTACTTC.

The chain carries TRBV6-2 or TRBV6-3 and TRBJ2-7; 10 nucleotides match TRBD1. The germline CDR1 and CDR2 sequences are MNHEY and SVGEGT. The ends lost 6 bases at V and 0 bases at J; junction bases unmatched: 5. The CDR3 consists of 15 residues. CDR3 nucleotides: TGTGCCAGCAGCCTCCGGGACAGGGGCTCCTACGAGCAGTACTTC. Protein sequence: CASSLRDRGSYEQYF.

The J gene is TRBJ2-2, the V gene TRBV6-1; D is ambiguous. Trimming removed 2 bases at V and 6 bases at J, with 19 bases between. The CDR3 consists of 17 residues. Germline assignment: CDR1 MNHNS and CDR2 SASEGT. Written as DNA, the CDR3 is TGTGCCAGCAGTGAAAAGCACAGTTTAGGTGCCGCCGGGGAGCTGTTTTTT. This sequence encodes CASSEKHSLGAAGELFF.

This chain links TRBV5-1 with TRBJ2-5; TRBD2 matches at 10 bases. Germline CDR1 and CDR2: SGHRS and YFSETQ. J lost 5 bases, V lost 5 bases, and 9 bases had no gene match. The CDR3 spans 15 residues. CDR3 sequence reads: CASSLAGAPGETQYF. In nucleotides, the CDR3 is TGCGCCAGCAGTCTAGCGGGAGCGCCAGGGGAGACCCAGTACTTC.

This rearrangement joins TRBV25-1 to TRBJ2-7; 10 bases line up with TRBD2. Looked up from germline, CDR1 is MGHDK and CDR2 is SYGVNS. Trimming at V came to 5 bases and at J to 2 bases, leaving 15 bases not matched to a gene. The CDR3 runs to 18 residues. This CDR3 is CASSSPGLAGVKPYEQYF. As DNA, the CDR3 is TGTGCCAGCAGTTCCCCCGGGCTAGCGGGAGTAAAACCCTACGAGCAGTACTTC.

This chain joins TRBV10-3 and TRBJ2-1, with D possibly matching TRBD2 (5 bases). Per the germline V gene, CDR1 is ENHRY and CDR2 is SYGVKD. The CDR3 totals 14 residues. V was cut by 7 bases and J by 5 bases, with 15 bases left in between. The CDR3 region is CAIMSGSSDNEQFF. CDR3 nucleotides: TGTGCCATCATGAGTGGGAGCTCTGACAATGAGCAGTTCTTC.